Listed below are T cell receptor beta chains from one sample, sequenced in a study of blood T cell repertoires in COVID-19. The repertoire was sequenced with immunoSEQ multiplex PCR; TCRdb's copy has only in-frame clones and lacks some. Found here are hundreds of thousands of clones, 85% of them singletons; the top ten hold 3.5% to 4%. Sample: peripheral blood. The receptors were sampled from a woman younger than 30 with acute or convalescent COVID-19. Each CDR3 is given with its conserved first and last residue. The D gene is left open where the match is weak. Clone size, where shown, is once, few, many, or a class for clones that have expanded.

J gene | V gene | clone size | D gene | CDR3 protein | CDR3 DNA
TRBJ1-4 | TRBV11-2 | - | - | CASSLIRGGAATNEKLFF | TGTGCCAGCAGCTTAATTCGTGGAGGAGCAGCAACTAATGAAAAACTGTTTTTT
TRBJ1-2 | TRBV27 | - | - | CASGVDQGDLYGYTF | TGTGCCAGCGGCGTCGATCAAGGGGATCTTTATGGCTACACCTTC
TRBJ1-5 | TRBV18 | few | - | CASSPSGGSNQPQHF | TGTGCCAGCTCACCAAGCGGTGGTAGCAATCAGCCCCAGCATTTT
TRBJ1-2 | TRBV29-1 | - | TRBD1 | CSTGEYGYTF | TGCAGCACAGGGGAATATGGCTACACCTTC
TRBJ2-7 | TRBV2 | - | - | CASSESLVGLYEQYF | TGTGCCAGCAGTGAAAGCTTGGTGGGGCTCTACGAGCAGTACTTC
TRBJ1-1 | TRBV5-6 | - | - | CASSLLRMNTEAFF | TGTGCCAGCAGCTTGTTGCGCATGAACACTGAAGCTTTCTTT
TRBJ1-1 | TRBV7-3 | - | - | CASSLMAQNTEAFF | TGTGCCAGCAGCTTAATGGCCCAAAACACTGAAGCTTTCTTT
TRBJ2-2 | TRBV9 | - | TRBD2 | CASSSTSAINTGELFF | TGTGCCAGCAGCTCAACTAGCGCTATAAACACCGGGGAGCTGTTTTTT
TRBJ2-7 | TRBV3-1/TRBV3-2 | - | - | CASSQDFGQYPYEQYF | TGTGCCAGCAGCCAAGATTTCGGACAGTATCCCTACGAGCAGTACTTC
TRBJ2-7 | TRBV5-6 | - | TRBD1 | CASSAGQGVPYEQYF | TGTGCCAGCAGCGCGGGACAGGGGGTCCCCTACGAGCAGTACTTC
TRBJ1-2 | TRBV5-1 | - | - | CASSPGRTGFAYGYTF | TGCGCCAGCAGCCCTGGCCGTACAGGGTTCGCCTATGGCTACACCTTC
TRBJ1-1 | TRBV27 | - | - | CAIPTGDTEAFF | TGTGCCATCCCAACGGGGGACACTGAAGCTTTCTTT
TRBJ1-5 | TRBV12-5 | - | - | CASGLGLNQPQHF | TGTGCTAGTGGTTTGGGACTGAATCAGCCCCAGCATTTT
TRBJ2-7 | TRBV11-2 | few | - | CASSLAGARYEQYF | TGTGCCAGCAGCTTGGCGGGGGCCCGGTACGAGCAGTACTTC
TRBJ1-2 | TRBV7-6 | - | - | CASSLGMAGANYGYTF | TGTGCCAGCAGCTTAGGAATGGCAGGGGCCAACTATGGCTACACCTTC
TRBJ1-3 | TRBV19 | - | - | CASSMGPSGNTIYF | TGTGCCAGTAGTATGGGCCCCTCTGGAAACACCATATATTTT
TRBJ1-6 | TRBV25-1 | - | - | CASSDLGASPLHF | TGTGCCAGCAGTGATCTGGGGGCCTCACCCCTCCACTTT
TRBJ2-3 | TRBV5-4 | - | TRBD2 | CASSSEGGGSTDTQYF | TGTGCCAGCAGCTCGGAAGGCGGGGGTAGCACAGATACGCAGTATTTT
TRBJ1-5 | TRBV6-1 | - | - | CASSERRDSNQPQHF | TGTGCCAGCAGTGAACGGCGGGATAGCAATCAGCCCCAGCATTTT
TRBJ2-3 | TRBV7-8 | once | - | CASSRLTPDTQYF | TGTGCCAGCAGCAGACTGACCCCAGATACGCAGTATTTT
TRBJ2-5 | TRBV5-1 | - | TRBD2 | CASSISAGVGFQETQYF | TGCGCCAGCAGCATTTCAGCGGGAGTGGGGTTCCAAGAGACCCAGTACTTC
TRBJ2-7 | TRBV24-1 | few | TRBD1 | CATSDGQGGLYEQYF | TGTGCCACCAGTGATGGACAGGGGGGCCTATACGAGCAGTACTTC
TRBJ2-1 | TRBV7-6 | - | TRBD2 | CASSHNLAGATYNEQFF | TGTGCCAGCAGCCATAATCTAGCGGGTGCGACTTACAATGAGCAGTTCTTC
TRBJ1-2 | TRBV6-6 | - | - | CASSGQMNYGYTF | TGTGCCAGCAGTGGACAGATGAACTATGGCTACACCTTC
TRBJ2-5 | TRBV3-1/TRBV3-2 | - | - | CASKRGAETQYF | TGTGCCAGCAAGAGAGGAGCGGAGACCCAGTACTTC
TRBJ2-3 | TRBV15 | - | - | CATSSPTRDSTDTQYF | TGTGCCACCAGCAGCCCGACTCGCGATAGCACAGATACGCAGTATTTT
TRBJ1-1 | TRBV12-5 | - | TRBD1 | CASGLSGGGTAEAFF | TGTGCTAGTGGTTTGTCCGGTGGAGGGACAGCTGAAGCTTTCTTT
TRBJ2-6 | TRBV6-5 | - | - | CASGPGAGSYVLTF | TGTGCCAGCGGACCAGGGGCAGGGTCTTACGTCCTGACTTTC
TRBJ2-3 | TRBV18 | - | TRBD2 | CASSLAGGPDSTDTQYF | TGTGCCAGCTCACTGGCGGGAGGGCCGGATTCCACAGATACGCAGTATTTT
TRBJ1-1 | TRBV5-1 | - | TRBD1 | CASSLERTGVTEAFF | TGCGCCAGCAGCTTGGAAAGGACAGGGGTAACTGAAGCTTTCTTT
TRBJ1-5 | TRBV30 | - | - | CARPPEGGTQSAQHF | TGTGCCCGTCCCCCGGAGGGAGGGACTCAATCAGCCCAGCATTTT
TRBJ1-6 | TRBV6-5 | - | TRBD1 | CASSYGDSNSPLHF | TGTGCCAGCAGTTACGGGGACAGCAATTCACCCCTCCACTTT
TRBJ1-1 | TRBV6-4 | - | - | CASNSYQGPTEAFF | TGTGCCAGCAATTCCTACCAGGGGCCCACTGAAGCTTTCTTT
TRBJ1-1 | TRBV7-3 | - | - | CASSLKQGIIANTEAFF | TGTGCCAGCAGCTTAAAACAGGGAATAATAGCGAACACTGAAGCTTTCTTT
TRBJ1-1 | TRBV18 | - | - | CASSPPGGLSDTEAFF | TGTGCCAGCTCACCACCGGGGGGGCTTAGCGACACTGAAGCTTTCTTT
TRBJ1-6 | TRBV28 | - | - | CASTTVSSYNSPLHF | TGTGCCAGCACGACAGTAAGCTCCTATAATTCACCCCTCCACTTT
TRBJ2-1 | TRBV30 | - | TRBD2 | CAWSSGVEQFF | TGTGCCTGGAGTAGCGGGGTTGAGCAGTTCTTC
TRBJ1-1 | TRBV12-3/TRBV12-4 | - | - | CASGGLPRSEAFF | TGTGCCAGCGGCGGACTCCCCCGTAGTGAAGCTTTCTTT
TRBJ2-5 | TRBV7-8 | - | - | CASSPLSGPWYF | TGTGCCAGCAGCCCCCTCTCTGGCCCCTGGTACTTC
TRBJ1-4 | TRBV5-1 | - | - | CASSLEGREGKLFF | TGCGCCAGCAGCTTGGAGGGCAGGGAGGGAAAACTGTTTTTT
TRBJ1-5 | TRBV10-2 | - | - | CASSEGLSNQPQHF | TGCGCCAGCAGTGAGGGACTTAGCAATCAGCCCCAGCATTTT
TRBJ1-2 | TRBV15 | - | - | CATSRDRQQDGYTF | TGTGCCACCAGCAGAGATAGGCAACAGGATGGCTACACCTTC
TRBJ1-2 | TRBV12-3/TRBV12-4 | - | TRBD1 | CASSDRVYGYTF | TGTGCCAGCTCGGACAGGGTCTATGGCTACACCTTC
TRBJ1-1 | TRBV7-3 | - | - | CASSLRRGSEAFF | TGTGCCAGCAGCTTAAGAAGGGGTAGCGAAGCTTTCTTT
TRBJ2-2 | TRBV13 | - | - | CASSLVGRNTGELFF | TGTGCCAGCAGCTTAGTTGGCAGGAACACCGGGGAGCTGTTTTTT
TRBJ2-3 | TRBV27 | - | - | CASSPFAGSPLTDTQYF | TGTGCCAGCAGTCCTTTCGCAGGGTCCCCCCTCACAGATACGCAGTATTTT
TRBJ2-7 | TRBV28 | - | - | CASSLPLTSYEQYF | TGTGCCAGCAGTTTGCCCCTAACTTCCTACGAGCAGTACTTC
TRBJ2-3 | TRBV11-1 | - | - | CASSSTTGKGTDTQYF | TGTGCCAGCAGCTCCACTACAGGGAAGGGCACAGATACGCAGTATTTT
TRBJ1-1 | TRBV24-1 | - | TRBD1 | CATSDSGQGDTEAFF | TGTGCCACCAGTGACTCGGGACAGGGGGACACTGAAGCTTTCTTT
TRBJ2-1 | TRBV28 | - | - | CASTPFRQGRTYNEQFF | TGTGCCAGCACCCCATTTCGGCAGGGCCGAACCTACAATGAGCAGTTCTTC
TRBJ2-7 | TRBV11-2 | - | TRBD2 | CASSLDLMRGLAAYEQYF | TGTGCCAGCAGCTTAGATCTCATGAGGGGACTAGCGGCCTACGAGCAGTACTTC
TRBJ1-2 | TRBV5-1 | - | - | CASSLVGTLEDGYTF | TGCGCCAGCAGCTTGGTCGGGACATTGGAGGATGGCTACACCTTC
TRBJ1-2 | TRBV4-1 | - | - | CASSQTGNYGYTF | TGCGCCAGCAGTCAAACAGGGAACTATGGCTACACCTTC
TRBJ2-3 | TRBV24-1 | - | TRBD1 | CATSTPGQGSTDTQYF | TGTGCCACCAGTACCCCGGGACAGGGAAGCACAGATACGCAGTATTTT
TRBJ2-2 | TRBV2 | - | TRBD1 | CASRAGTVNTGELFF | TGTGCCAGCAGGGCCGGGACAGTAAACACCGGGGAGCTGTTTTTT
TRBJ2-7 | TRBV6-5 | - | TRBD1 | CATISTGGPYEQYF | TGTGCCACTATTTCAACAGGGGGTCCCTACGAGCAGTACTTC
TRBJ2-4 | TRBV11-2 | - | TRBD1 | CASSLGQGESIQYF | TGTGCCAGCAGCTTAGGACAGGGGGAGAGCATTCAGTACTTC
TRBJ1-1 | TRBV10-3 | - | TRBD1 | CAISDSRGQDAFF | TGTGCCATCAGTGATAGCAGGGGGCAGGATGCTTTCTTT
TRBJ2-2 | TRBV19 | - | - | CASSIDEATGELFF | TGTGCCAGTAGTATTGATGAGGCCACCGGGGAGCTGTTTTTT